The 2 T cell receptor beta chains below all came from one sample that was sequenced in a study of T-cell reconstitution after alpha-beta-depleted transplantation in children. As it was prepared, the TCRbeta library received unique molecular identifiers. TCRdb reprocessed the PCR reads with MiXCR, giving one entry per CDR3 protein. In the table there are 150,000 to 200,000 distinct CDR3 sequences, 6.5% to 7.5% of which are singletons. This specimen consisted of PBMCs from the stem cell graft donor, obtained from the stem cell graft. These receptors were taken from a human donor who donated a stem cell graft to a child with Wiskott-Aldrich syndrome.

CDR3 in amino acids: CASSLDRSQQYF. CDR3 nucleotide sequence: TGTGCCAGCAGCTTAGATCGTAGTCAGCAGTACTTC. The rearrangement joins TRBV7-9 to TRBJ2-7; the D is unclear. The germline V and J ends were trimmed by 1 base and 8 bases, with 9 bases remaining between them. This CDR3 spans 12 amino acids. The germline V gene encodes CDR1 SEHNR and CDR2 FQNEAQ (reference sequence).

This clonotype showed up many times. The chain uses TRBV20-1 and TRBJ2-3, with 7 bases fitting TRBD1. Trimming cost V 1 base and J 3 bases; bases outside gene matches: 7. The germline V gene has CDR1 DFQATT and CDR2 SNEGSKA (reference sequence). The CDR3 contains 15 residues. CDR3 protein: CSARGIDRDTDTQYF. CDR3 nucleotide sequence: TGCAGTGCTAGAGGAATAGACAGGGATACAGATACGCAGTATTTT.